In its sample, the clone carrying this T cell receptor beta chain was seen a few times. The sample comes from a study of blood T cell repertoires in COVID-19. TCRdb's copy holds only in-frame clones and misses some; the assay was immunoSEQ multiplex PCR. The sample records about 55,000 clones, approximately 90% being singletons. CDR1 and CDR2 (germline): SGHRS, YFSETQ. J was trimmed by 2 bases and V by 0 bases; bases with no gene match: 7. The CDR3 covers 16 residues. This clonotype was sampled from a man older than 75 with acute or convalescent COVID-19. Material for sequencing was peripheral blood. This rearrangement joins TRBV5-1 to TRBJ2-7, with 8 bases aligning to TRBD1. CDR3 in DNA: TGCGCCAGCAGCTTGGTGGGCGGACAGGGAACCTACGAGCAGTACTTC. It translates to CASSLVGGQGTYEQYF.